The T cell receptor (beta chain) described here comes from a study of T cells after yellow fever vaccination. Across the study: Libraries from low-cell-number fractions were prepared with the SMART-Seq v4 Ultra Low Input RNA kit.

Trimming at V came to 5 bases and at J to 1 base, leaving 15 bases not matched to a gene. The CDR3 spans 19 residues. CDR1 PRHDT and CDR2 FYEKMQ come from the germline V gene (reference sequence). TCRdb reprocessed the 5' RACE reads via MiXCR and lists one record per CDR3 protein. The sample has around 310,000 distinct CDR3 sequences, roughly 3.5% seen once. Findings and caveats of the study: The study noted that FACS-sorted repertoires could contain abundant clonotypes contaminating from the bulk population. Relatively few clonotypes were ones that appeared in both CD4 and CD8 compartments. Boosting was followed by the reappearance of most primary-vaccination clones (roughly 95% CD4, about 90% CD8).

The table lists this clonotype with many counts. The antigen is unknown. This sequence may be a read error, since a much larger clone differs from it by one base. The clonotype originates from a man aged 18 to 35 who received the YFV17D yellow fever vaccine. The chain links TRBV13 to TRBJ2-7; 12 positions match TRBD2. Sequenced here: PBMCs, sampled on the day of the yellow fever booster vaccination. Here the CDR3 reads CASSPQTSSGGARSYEQYF. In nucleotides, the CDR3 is TGTGCCAGCAGCCCACAGACCTCTAGCGGGGGGGCCCGGTCCTACGAGCAGTACTTC.